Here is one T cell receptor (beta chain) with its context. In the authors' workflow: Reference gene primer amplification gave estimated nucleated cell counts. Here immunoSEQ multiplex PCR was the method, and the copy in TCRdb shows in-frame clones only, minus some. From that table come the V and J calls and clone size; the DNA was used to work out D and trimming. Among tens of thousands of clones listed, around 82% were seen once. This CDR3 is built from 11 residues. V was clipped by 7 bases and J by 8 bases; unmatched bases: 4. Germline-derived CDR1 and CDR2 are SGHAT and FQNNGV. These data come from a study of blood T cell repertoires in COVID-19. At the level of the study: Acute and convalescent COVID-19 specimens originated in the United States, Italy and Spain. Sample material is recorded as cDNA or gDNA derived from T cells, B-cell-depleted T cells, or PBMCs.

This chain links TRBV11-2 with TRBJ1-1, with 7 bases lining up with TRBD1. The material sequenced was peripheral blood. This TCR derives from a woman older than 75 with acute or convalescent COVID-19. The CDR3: CASMETGEAFF. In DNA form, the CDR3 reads TGTGCCAGCATGGAGACAGGGGAAGCTTTCTTT.